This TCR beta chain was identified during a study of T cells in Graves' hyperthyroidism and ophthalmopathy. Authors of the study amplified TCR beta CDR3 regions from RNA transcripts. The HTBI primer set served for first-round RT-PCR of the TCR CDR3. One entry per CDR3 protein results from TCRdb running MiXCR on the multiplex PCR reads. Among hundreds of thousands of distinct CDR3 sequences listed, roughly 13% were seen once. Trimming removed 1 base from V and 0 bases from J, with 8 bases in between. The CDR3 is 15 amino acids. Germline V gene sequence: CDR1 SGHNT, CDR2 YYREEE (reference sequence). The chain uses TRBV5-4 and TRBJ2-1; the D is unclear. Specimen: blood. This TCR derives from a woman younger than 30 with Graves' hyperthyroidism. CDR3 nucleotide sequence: TGTGCCAGCAGCTTGCGGGCTAGCTCCTACAATGAGCAGTTCTTC. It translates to CASSLRASSYNEQFF.